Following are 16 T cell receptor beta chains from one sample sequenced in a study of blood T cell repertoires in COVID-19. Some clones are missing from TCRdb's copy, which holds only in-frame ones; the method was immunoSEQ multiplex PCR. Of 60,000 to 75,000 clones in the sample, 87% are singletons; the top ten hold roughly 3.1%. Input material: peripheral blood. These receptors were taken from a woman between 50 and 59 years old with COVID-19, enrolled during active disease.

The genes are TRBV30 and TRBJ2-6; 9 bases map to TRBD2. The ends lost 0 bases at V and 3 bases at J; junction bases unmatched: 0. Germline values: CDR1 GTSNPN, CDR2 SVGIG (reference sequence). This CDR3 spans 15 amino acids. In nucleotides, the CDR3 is TGTGCCTGGAGTGTAGCGGGAGGTGGGGCCAACGTCCTGACTTTC. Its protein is CAWSVAGGGANVLTF.

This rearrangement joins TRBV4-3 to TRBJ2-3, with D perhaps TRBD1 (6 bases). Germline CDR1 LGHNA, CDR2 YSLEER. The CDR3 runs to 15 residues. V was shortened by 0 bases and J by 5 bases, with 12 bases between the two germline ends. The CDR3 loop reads CASSQDNRAIDTQYF. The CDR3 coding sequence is TGCGCCAGCAGCCAAGATAACAGGGCGATAGATACGCAGTATTTT.

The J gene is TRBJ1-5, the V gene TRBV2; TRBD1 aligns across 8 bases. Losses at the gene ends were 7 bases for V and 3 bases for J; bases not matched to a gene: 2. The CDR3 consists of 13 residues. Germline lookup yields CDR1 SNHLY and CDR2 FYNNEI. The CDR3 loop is CASNRGDNQPQHF. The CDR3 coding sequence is TGTGCCAGCAACAGGGGGGACAATCAGCCCCAGCATTTT. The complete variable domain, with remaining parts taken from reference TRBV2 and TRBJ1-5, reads EPEVTQTPSHQVTQMGQEVILRCVPISNHLYFYWYRQILGQKVEFLVSFYNNEISEKSEIFDDQFSVERPDGSNFTLKIRSTKLEDSAMYFCASNRGDNQPQHFGDGTRLSIL.

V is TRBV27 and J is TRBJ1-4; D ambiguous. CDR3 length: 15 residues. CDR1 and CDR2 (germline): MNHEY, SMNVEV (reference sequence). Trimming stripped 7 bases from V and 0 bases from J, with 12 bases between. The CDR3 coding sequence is TGTGCCAGCAAGAAATCCGGGGCAACTAATGAAAAACTGTTTTTT. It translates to CASKKSGATNEKLFF.

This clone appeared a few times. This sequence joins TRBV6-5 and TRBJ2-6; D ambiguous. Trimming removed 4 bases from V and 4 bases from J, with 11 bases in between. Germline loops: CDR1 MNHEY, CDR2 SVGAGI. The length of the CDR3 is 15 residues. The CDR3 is CASSFLTEGANVLTF. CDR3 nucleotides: TGTGCCAGCAGTTTTCTCACTGAAGGGGCCAACGTCCTGACTTTC.

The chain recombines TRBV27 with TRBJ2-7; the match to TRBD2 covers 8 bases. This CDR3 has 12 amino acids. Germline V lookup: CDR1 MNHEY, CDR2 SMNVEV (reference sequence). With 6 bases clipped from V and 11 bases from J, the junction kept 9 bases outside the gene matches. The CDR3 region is CASRTGTRREYF. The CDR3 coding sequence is TGTGCCAGCAGGACCGGGACTAGGAGGGAGTACTTC.

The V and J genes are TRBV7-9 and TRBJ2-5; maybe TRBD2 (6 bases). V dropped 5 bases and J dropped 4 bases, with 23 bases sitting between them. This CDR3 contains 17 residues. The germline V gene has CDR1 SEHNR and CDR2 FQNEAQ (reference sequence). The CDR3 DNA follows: TGTGCCAGCAGCCCCCAGCGGGCAGGGCTGCCGGGAGAGACCCAGTACTTC. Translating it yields CASSPQRAGLPGETQYF.

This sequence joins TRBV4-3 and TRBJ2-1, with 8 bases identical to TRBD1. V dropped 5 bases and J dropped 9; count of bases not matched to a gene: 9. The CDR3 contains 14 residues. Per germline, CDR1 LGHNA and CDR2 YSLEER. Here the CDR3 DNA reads TGCGCCAGCAGCAGACAAAGACAGGGGACTGAGCAGTTCTTC. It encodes CASSRQRQGTEQFF.

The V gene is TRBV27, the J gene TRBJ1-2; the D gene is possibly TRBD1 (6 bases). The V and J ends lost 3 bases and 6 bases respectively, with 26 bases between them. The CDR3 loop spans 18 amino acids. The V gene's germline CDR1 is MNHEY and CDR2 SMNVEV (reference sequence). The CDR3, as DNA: TGTGCCAGCAGTTTCGACAGGCCCCGGGGTGGTGCTTCGGATGGCTACACCTTC. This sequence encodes CASSFDRPRGGASDGYTF.

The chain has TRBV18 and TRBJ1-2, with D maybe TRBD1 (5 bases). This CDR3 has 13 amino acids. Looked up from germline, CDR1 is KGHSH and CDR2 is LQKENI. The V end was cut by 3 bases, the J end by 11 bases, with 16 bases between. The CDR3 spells CASSPKSTVGYTF. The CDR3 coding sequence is TGTGCCAGCTCACCGAAGTCGACAGTGGGTTACACCTTC.

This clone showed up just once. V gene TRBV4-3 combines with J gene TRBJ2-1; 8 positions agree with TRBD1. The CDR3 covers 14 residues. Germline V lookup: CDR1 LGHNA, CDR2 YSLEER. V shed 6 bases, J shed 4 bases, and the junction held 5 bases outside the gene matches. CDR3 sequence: CASSADRAYNEQFF. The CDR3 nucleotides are TGCGCCAGCAGTGCGGACAGGGCTTACAATGAGCAGTTCTTC.

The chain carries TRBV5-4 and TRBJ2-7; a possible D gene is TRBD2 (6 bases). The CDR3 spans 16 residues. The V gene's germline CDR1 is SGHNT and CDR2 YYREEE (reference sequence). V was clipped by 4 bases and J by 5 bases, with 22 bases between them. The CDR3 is CASSPEPGVTLDEQYF. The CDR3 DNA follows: TGTGCCAGCAGCCCTGAACCGGGAGTGACTCTGGACGAGCAGTACTTC.

CDR3 sequence reads: CASRSGRGQETQYF. CDR3 nucleotide sequence: TGTGCCAGCAGGAGCGGGAGGGGCCAAGAGACCCAGTACTTC. The J gene is TRBJ2-5, the V gene TRBV2; 10 nucleotides align to TRBD2. The germline V gene has CDR1 SNHLY and CDR2 FYNNEI. The V and J ends lost 6 bases and 1 base, in that order; junction bases with no gene match: 2. The CDR3 is made up of 14 amino acids.

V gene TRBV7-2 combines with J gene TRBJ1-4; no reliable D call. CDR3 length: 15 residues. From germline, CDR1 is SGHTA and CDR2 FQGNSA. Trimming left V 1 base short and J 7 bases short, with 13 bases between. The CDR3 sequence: CASSLVNHPSEKLFF. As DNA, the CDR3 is TGTGCCAGCAGCTTAGTCAATCACCCGAGTGAAAAACTGTTTTTT.

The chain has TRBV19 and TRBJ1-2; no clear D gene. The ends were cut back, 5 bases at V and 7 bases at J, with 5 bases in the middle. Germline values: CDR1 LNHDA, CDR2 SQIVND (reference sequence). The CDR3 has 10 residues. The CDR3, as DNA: TGTGCCAGTAGTGGCGGTGGCTACACCTTC. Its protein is CASSGGGYTF.

The CDR3 region has the DNA TGTGCCAGCTCCCCTAAGACAGGGGGAGGCACTGAAGCTTTCTTT. Its translation: CASSPKTGGGTEAFF. The chain employs TRBV18 and TRBJ1-1, with TRBD1 matching 9 bases. This CDR3 comprises 15 residues. Trimming cost V 6 bases and J 4 bases; bases outside gene matches: 9. Germline values: CDR1 KGHSH, CDR2 LQKENI.